The 26 T cell receptor beta chains in this list originate from one sample, sequenced in a study of shared clonotypes between healthy human individuals (dated by TCRdb to about 2020). Library preparation employed the immunoSEQ multiplex PCR assay. Sourced from immuneACCESS, this table was stored by TCRdb with only in-frame sequences that have V and J called. A share of the clones is absent; for the studies checked, an unresolved V gene accounts for under half, and the remainder has no known explanation. For this sample the table gives 1,500,000 or so clones, of which 98% were detected only once. The ten largest account for roughly 0.35% of the sample. The source material was naive CD4+ T cells sorted from blood. The sample's cell subset or site label is to be understood as: CD45RA+ positively selected. These receptor sequences come from a man aged 30 to 45 in good health.

V and J are TRBV2 and TRBJ2-2, with TRBD1 matching 8 bases. CDR1 SNHLY and CDR2 FYNNEI come from the germline V gene. With 8 bases clipped from V and 4 bases from J, the junction kept 6 bases outside the gene matches. This CDR3 spans 14 amino acids. The CDR3 DNA is TGTGCCAGCTTCGACAGGGGCGGCACCGGGGAGCTGTTTTTT. It is translated as CASFDRGGTGELFF.

This chain uses TRBV5-4 with TRBJ1-4; the match to TRBD1 covers 8 bases. V shed 4 bases, J shed 5 bases, and the junction held 7 bases outside the gene matches. The CDR3 consists of 15 residues. The germline CDR1 and CDR2 sequences are SGHNT and YYREEE (reference sequence). For the CDR3, the DNA is TGTGCCAGCAGCCAAGACAGGGGACCCAATGAAAAACTGTTTTTT. Protein product: CASSQDRGPNEKLFF.

This sequence joins TRBV6-4 and TRBJ2-6; no clear D. The CDR3 runs 18 residues. The germline V and J ends were trimmed by 0 bases and 0 bases, with 12 bases remaining between them. CDR1 and CDR2 (germline): MRHNA, SNTAGT. CDR3 loop: CASSDSGRGRSGANVLTF. CDR3 bases: TGTGCCAGCAGTGACTCGGGCCGAGGCCGCTCTGGGGCCAACGTCCTGACTTTC.

The chain joins TRBV6-1 to TRBJ1-5; no reliable D call. Trimming left V 3 bases short and J 11 bases short, with 17 bases between. Germline CDR1 is MNHNS and CDR2 is SASEGT. The CDR3 consists of 14 residues. The CDR3 DNA sequence: TGTGCCAGCAGTGAGCCGTCCCGGGCCCAGACCCAGCATTTT. Its translation is CASSEPSRAQTQHF.

This chain links TRBV7-8 with TRBJ2-1; possibly TRBD2 for D (6 bases). V lost 4 bases and J lost 1, with 20 bases in between. In germline, CDR1 is SGHVS, CDR2 FQNEAQ. This CDR3 has 18 amino acids. The CDR3 is CASSSLPAGSISYNEQFF. CDR3 in DNA: TGTGCCAGCAGCTCCCTCCCCGCGGGAAGTATTTCCTACAATGAGCAGTTCTTC.

The V gene is TRBV19, the J gene TRBJ2-7, with 9 bases matching TRBD1. With 10 bases clipped from V and 2 bases from J, the junction kept 6 bases outside the gene matches. The germline CDR1 and CDR2 sequences are LNHDA and SQIVND (reference sequence). There are 13 residues in the CDR3. Written as DNA, the CDR3 is TGTGCCACTTCCGACAGGGGGACCTACGAGCAGTACTTC. This sequence encodes CATSDRGTYEQYF.

The chain joins TRBV28 to TRBJ1-5, with D tentatively TRBD1 (6 bases). V dropped 6 bases and J dropped 2 bases, with 17 bases sitting between them. This CDR3 has 16 amino acids. Germline V CDR1 and CDR2: MDHEN, SYDVKM. CDR3 amino acids: CASRPPGVSGNQPQHF. DNA for the CDR3: TGTGCCAGCAGACCGCCAGGGGTTAGCGGCAATCAGCCCCAGCATTTT.

The CDR3 loop is CASRAASGRANEQYF. The CDR3 DNA reads as TGTGCCAGCAGGGCGGCTAGCGGGAGGGCCAACGAGCAGTACTTC. V is TRBV28 and J is TRBJ2-7, with 12 bases lining up with TRBD2. J lost 5 bases, V lost 6 bases, and 8 bases had no gene match. The CDR3 extends over 15 amino acids. The germline V gene encodes CDR1 MDHEN and CDR2 SYDVKM.

The chain links TRBV5-1 to TRBJ2-7; unclear D gene. There are 14 residues in the CDR3. Trimming pared 3 bases from V and 2 bases from J, leaving 12 bases between. Germline V gives CDR1 SGHRS, CDR2 YFSETQ. DNA for the CDR3: TGCGCCAGCAGCTCAACCGTTGCTGCCTACGAGCAGTACTTC. This sequence encodes CASSSTVAAYEQYF.

This chain links TRBV6-5 with TRBJ1-1, with no clear D. The CDR3 has 13 residues. CDR1 is MNHEY and CDR2 is SVGAGI in the germline V gene. V shed 0 bases and J shed 5 bases, with 7 bases lying between them. The chain's CDR3 is CASSYSKRTEAFF. CDR3 nucleotide sequence: TGTGCCAGCAGTTACTCGAAGAGAACTGAAGCTTTCTTT.

V gene TRBV28 combines with J gene TRBJ1-1; D gene unclear. CDR3 length: 12 residues. Germline values: CDR1 MDHEN, CDR2 SYDVKM. Trimming removed 8 bases from V and 6 bases from J, with 13 bases in between. Here the CDR3 reads CASWGKLAEAFF. The CDR3 coding sequence is TGTGCCAGCTGGGGAAAACTAGCTGAAGCTTTCTTT.

The chain recombines TRBV5-4 with TRBJ2-3, with 8 bases matching TRBD2. Germline lookup yields CDR1 SGHNT and CDR2 YYREEE (reference sequence). V trimming: 9 bases; J trimming: 1 base; junction bases outside the gene matches: 7. This CDR3 is built from 14 residues. The CDR3 coding sequence is TGTGCCACAAGCGGGAGTTGGGGCACAGATACGCAGTATTTT. This codes for CATSGSWGTDTQYF.

The chain combines TRBV18 with TRBJ2-1; TRBD2 matches 9 bases. This CDR3 contains 16 residues. V gave up 6 bases and J gave up 5 bases; unmatched junction bases: 11. Germline V gene lookup returns CDR1 KGHSH and CDR2 LQKENI. The CDR3 sequence: CASSLGIAGEHNEQFF. The CDR3 bases are TGTGCCAGCTCTCTTGGGATAGCGGGAGAGCACAATGAGCAGTTCTTC.

V is TRBV5-1 and J is TRBJ2-1; possibly TRBD2 for D (6 bases). The germline CDR1 and CDR2 sequences are SGHRS and YFSETQ. This CDR3 is 15 amino acids long. The ends were cut back, 5 bases at V and 4 bases at J, with 16 bases in the middle. The CDR3 nucleotides are TGCGCCAGCAGGTTCGCTAGCGACATGTACAATGAGCAGTTCTTC. As protein: CASRFASDMYNEQFF.

This chain connects TRBV7-2 to TRBJ2-1; a possible D gene is TRBD1 (5 bases). The CDR3 spans 15 residues. Between the trimmed V and J ends, which lost 5 bases and 6 bases, there was a span of 17 bases. Germline-derived CDR1 and CDR2 are SGHTA and FQGNSA. CDR3 loop: CASSPEPGPGNEQFF. CDR3 DNA: TGTGCCAGCAGCCCCGAGCCAGGGCCGGGCAATGAGCAGTTCTTC.

As concerns this clone: Other DNA sequences within the sample encode an identical CDR3. The chain uses TRBV7-3 and TRBJ2-5; TRBD1 is a possible D gene (5 bases). The CDR3 has 16 amino acids. The germline CDR1 and CDR2 sequences are SGHTA and FQGTGA. The V and J ends lost 4 bases and 5 bases respectively, with 20 bases between them. The CDR3 DNA reads as TGTGCCAGCAGCTCCGGGCAGGGTGACGCCCAGGAGACCCAGTACTTC. Translating gives CASSSGQGDAQETQYF.

The chain is built from TRBV25-1 and TRBJ2-3; tentatively, D is TRBD1 (6 bases). V lost 7 bases, J lost 1 base, and 6 bases lay in between. The germline gives CDR1 MGHDK, CDR2 SYGVNS. This CDR3 is built from 12 residues. The CDR3: CASNRGTDTQYF. CDR3 DNA sequence: TGTGCCAGCAACAGGGGCACAGATACGCAGTATTTT.

The chain carries TRBV9 and TRBJ1-4; a possible D gene is TRBD1 (6 bases). CDR1 is SGDLS, CDR2 YYNGEE, per germline. The CDR3 extends over 15 amino acids. Trimming removed 0 bases from V and 8 bases from J, with 14 bases in between. CDR3 DNA: TGTGCCAGCAGCGTAGATCGAGGGGGAAAGGAAAAACTGTTTTTT. This gives the protein CASSVDRGGKEKLFF.

The gene calls are TRBV7-8 and TRBJ2-7; D not resolved. Looked up from germline, CDR1 is SGHVS and CDR2 is FQNEAQ. This CDR3 has 14 residues. V was shortened by 0 bases and J by 0 bases, with 6 bases between the two germline ends. CDR3 region: CASSLAHPSYEQYF. In DNA, the CDR3 is TGTGCCAGCAGCTTAGCCCACCCCTCCTACGAGCAGTACTTC.

This clone was found once. This rearrangement joins TRBV5-4 to TRBJ2-5, with a possible D match to TRBD2 (5 bases). Per the germline V gene, CDR1 is SGHNT and CDR2 is YYREEE (reference sequence). V was cut by 4 bases and J by 9 bases, with 16 bases left in between. The CDR3 has 13 amino acids. The CDR3 sequence is CASSTGPHGAQYF. The CDR3 DNA sequence: TGTGCCAGCAGCACCGGGCCTCACGGGGCCCAGTACTTC.

V and J are TRBV11-3 and TRBJ2-1, with 8 bases aligning to TRBD1. J was trimmed by 8 bases and V by 3 bases; bases with no gene match: 9. Germline V gene lookup returns CDR1 SGHNT and CDR2 YENEEA. The CDR3 is 15 residues long. CDR3 region: CASSLSGGIDHEQFF. The CDR3 nucleotides are TGTGCCAGCAGCTTGTCAGGGGGCATCGATCATGAGCAGTTCTTC.

The chain is built from TRBV18 and TRBJ1-1; the D gene is possibly TRBD1 (6 bases). CDR3 length equals 14 residues. V was cut by 5 bases and J by 1 base, with 11 bases left in between. CDR1 is KGHSH, CDR2 LQKENI, per germline. The CDR3 loop reads CASSSQGKNTEAFF. The CDR3 nucleotides are TGTGCCAGCTCATCCCAGGGGAAGAACACTGAAGCTTTCTTT.

This clone showed up just once. This chain joins TRBV19 and TRBJ2-1, with 10 bases aligning to TRBD2. Germline assignment: CDR1 LNHDA and CDR2 SQIVND (reference sequence). This CDR3 region has 16 residues. V shed 1 base and J 4 bases; nucleotides not matched to a gene: 4. DNA of the CDR3: TGTGCCAGTAGTATAGCCCCTAGCGGGAGTTACAATGAGCAGTTCTTC. Translation gives CASSIAPSGSYNEQFF.

J is TRBJ1-5 and V is TRBV2; no firm D call. The V and J ends lost 8 bases and 7 bases respectively, with 15 bases between them. Germline V gene data show CDR1 as SNHLY and CDR2 as FYNNEI. This CDR3 comprises 13 residues. CDR3 amino acids: CASSREVGQPQHF. The CDR3, as DNA: TGTGCCAGCTCGAGGGAGGTGGGGCAGCCCCAGCATTTT. The complete variable domain, with remaining parts taken from reference TRBV2 and TRBJ1-5, reads EPEVTQTPSHQVTQMGQEVILRCVPISNHLYFYWYRQILGQKVEFLVSFYNNEISEKSEIFDDQFSVERPDGSNFTLKIRSTKLEDSAMYFCASSREVGQPQHFGDGTRLSIL.

The chain uses TRBV15 and TRBJ2-1; TRBD1 is a possible D gene (6 bases). The germline V gene has CDR1 LNHNV and CDR2 YYDKDF (reference sequence). This CDR3 has 13 amino acids. Trimming removed 5 bases at V and 3 bases at J, with 8 bases between. The DNA for the CDR3 is TGTGCCACCAGCGGGACATACTACAATGAGCAGTTCTTC. Encoded protein: CATSGTYYNEQFF.

The rearrangement links TRBV5-1 to TRBJ2-5; D is perhaps TRBD2 (6 bases). V was trimmed by 0 bases and J by 5 bases, leaving 14 bases between them. The CDR3 sequence is 15 residues long. CDR1 and CDR2 from the germline V gene are SGHRS and YFSETQ. CDR3 bases: TGCGCCAGCAGCTTGGCCAACGGGAGAGGGGAGACCCAGTACTTC. It translates to CASSLANGRGETQYF.